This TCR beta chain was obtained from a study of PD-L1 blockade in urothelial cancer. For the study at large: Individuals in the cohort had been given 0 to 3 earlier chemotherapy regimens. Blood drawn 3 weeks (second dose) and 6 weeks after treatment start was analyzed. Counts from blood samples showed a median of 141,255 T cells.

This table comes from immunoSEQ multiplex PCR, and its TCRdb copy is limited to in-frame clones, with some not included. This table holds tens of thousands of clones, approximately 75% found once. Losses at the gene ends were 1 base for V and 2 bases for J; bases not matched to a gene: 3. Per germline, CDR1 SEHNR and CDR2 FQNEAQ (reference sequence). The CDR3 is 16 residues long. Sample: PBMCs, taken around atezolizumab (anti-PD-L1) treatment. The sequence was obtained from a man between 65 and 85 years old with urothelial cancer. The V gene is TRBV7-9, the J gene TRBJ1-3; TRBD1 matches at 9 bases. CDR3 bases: TGTGCCAGCAGCTTAGGTGGGACAGGGCCTGGAAACACCATATATTTT. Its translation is CASSLGGTGPGNTIYF.